This TCR beta chain was found in a study of cytomegalovirus exposure and HLA in healthy donors. Notes on the study in general: The study flagged some 180 TCR beta chains as cytomegalovirus-associated. Confirmation was obtained in vitro that a few CMV-associated chains are specific for CMV antigens. Rare TCR sequences predominated, though certain public TCRs were found in many donors.

The table came from immunoSEQ multiplex PCR; TCRdb's copy has only in-frame clones and leaves some out. The sample lists 250,000 to 400,000 clones, 88% seen once, with around 0.88% in the top ten. The donors belonged to the roughly 120-subject validation cohort, separate from the approximately 700-subject first cohort. As for this clone: The antigen remains undetermined.

Germline values: CDR1 LGHNA, CDR2 YSLEER. Trimming took 0 bases from V and 2 from J; bases not matched to a gene: 3. The CDR3 contains 16 residues. Material: PBMCs. This clonotype was sampled from a man in his thirties or forties in good health and CMV-seronegative. The chain is built from TRBV4-3 and TRBJ2-5; TRBD2 agrees at 10 bases. CDR3 amino acids: CASSQELAGIQETQYF. CDR3 sequence (DNA): TGCGCCAGCAGCCAAGAACTAGCGGGGATTCAAGAGACCCAGTACTTC.